This TCR beta chain was sequenced in a study of glioma-infiltrating T cells after dendritic cell vaccination. Whole-study context: Patients had newly diagnosed or recurrent glioblastoma and received dendritic cell vaccines. Autologous tumor lysate-pulsed dendritic cell vaccination was given between about 2002 and 2012.

TCRdb keeps only in-frame clones here, not all; method: immunoSEQ multiplex PCR. The table has around 90,000 clones, 70% to 90% seen once. The CDR3 loop spans 14 amino acids. Germline CDR1 reads LNHDA; CDR2 reads SQIVND (reference sequence). Deletions cut 7 bases from V and 5 bases from J, with 14 bases between. Time point given: after dendritic cell vaccination, including at tumor progression/relapse. Blood PBMC samples: pre-vaccination, two weeks post third vaccination, and at tumor progression. The chain is built from TRBV19 and TRBJ2-2; perhaps TRBD1 as D (5 bases). The sequenced sample was blood, obtained after dendritic cell vaccination. This clonotype was obtained from a human donor with glioblastoma. The CDR3 sequence is CASTKDRYTGELFF. For the CDR3, the DNA is TGTGCCAGTACCAAAGACAGATATACCGGGGAGCTGTTTTTT.